Listed below are T cell receptor beta chains from one sample, sequenced in a study of blood T cell repertoires in COVID-19. Sequenced by immunoSEQ multiplex PCR; TCRdb stores in-frame clones only, minus some. Altogether tens of thousands of clones are present, 90% to 95% being singletons, with the ten largest covering 2.5% to 3.5%. Material: peripheral blood. The receptors were gathered from a human donor in a cohort sampled during active COVID-19. Each CDR3 is given with its conserved first and last residue. Each record gives: V gene, J gene, clone size, D gene, CDR3 protein, CDR3 DNA. D genes are given only for firm matches. Clone size is given for some rows only: seen once, a few or many times, or a class if the clone is expanded.

V: TRBV6-4; J: TRBJ1-3; size: few; D: .; CDR3: CVRREGHSGNTIYF; DNA: TGTGTCAGAAGAGAGGGACACTCTGGAAACACCATATATTTT
V: TRBV7-3; J: TRBJ2-3; size: once; D: .; CDR3: CASSLIPDSQTQYF; DNA: TGTGCCAGCAGCCTAATCCCGGACAGCCAAACGCAGTATTTT
V: TRBV7-8; J: TRBJ1-1; size: .; D: .; CDR3: CASSLRKRRRTAWGVNTEAFF; DNA: TGTGCCAGCAGCTTAAGAAAAAGACGAAGGACGGCCTGGGGCGTGAACACTGAAGCTTTCTTT
V: TRBV5-4; J: TRBJ1-2; size: .; D: TRBD1; CDR3: CASSPRGTGDSGYTF; DNA: TGTGCCAGCAGCCCCAGAGGGACAGGGGATTCTGGCTACACCTTC
V: TRBV12-3/TRBV12-4; J: TRBJ1-1; size: .; D: .; CDR3: CASSPGVEAFF; DNA: TGTGCCAGCAGTCCCGGGGTTGAAGCTTTCTTT
V: TRBV19; J: TRBJ2-1; size: .; D: .; CDR3: CASSVAGSSYNEQFF; DNA: TGTGCCAGTAGTGTGGCGGGAAGCTCCTACAATGAGCAGTTCTTC
V: TRBV7-9; J: TRBJ2-1; size: .; D: .; CDR3: CASSPRPVWRYNEQFF; DNA: TGTGCCAGCAGCCCCCGACCGGTCTGGCGGTACAATGAGCAGTTCTTC
V: TRBV28; J: TRBJ2-3; size: .; D: .; CDR3: CASSLIGQYADTQYF; DNA: TGTGCCAGCAGTTTAATTGGACAGTATGCCGATACGCAGTATTTT
V: TRBV27; J: TRBJ2-3; size: .; D: TRBD1; CDR3: CASNDRGWGDTQYF; DNA: TGTGCCAGCAATGACAGGGGGTGGGGAGATACGCAGTATTTT
V: TRBV5-4; J: TRBJ1-2; size: few; D: .; CDR3: CASSLDTGLNYGYTF; DNA: TGTGCCAGCAGCTTGGATACAGGCCTAAACTATGGCTACACCTTC
V: TRBV27; J: TRBJ1-2; size: .; D: TRBD1; CDR3: CASSLLGGNYGYTF; DNA: TGTGCCAGCAGTTTATTAGGGGGCAACTATGGCTACACCTTC
V: TRBV10-3; J: TRBJ2-3; size: .; D: .; CDR3: CAISDGWDTQYF; DNA: TGTGCCATCAGTGACGGGTGGGATACGCAGTATTTT
V: TRBV29-1; J: TRBJ2-7; size: once; D: TRBD1; CDR3: CSVGDRGSHEQYF; DNA: TGCAGCGTTGGGGACAGGGGTTCCCACGAGCAGTACTTC
V: TRBV19; J: TRBJ1-5; size: .; D: .; CDR3: CASSMATSGREPQHF; DNA: TGTGCCAGTAGTATGGCGACAAGTGGGAGGGAGCCCCAGCATTTT
V: TRBV4-3; J: TRBJ2-2; size: .; D: .; CDR3: CASSVKPGSLPGELFF; DNA: TGCGCCAGCAGCGTAAAACCCGGGTCCCTTCCCGGGGAGCTGTTTTTT
V: TRBV10-3; J: TRBJ2-1; size: .; D: TRBD1; CDR3: CAIRGQGGDNEQFF; DNA: TGTGCCATCAGAGGACAGGGCGGGGACAATGAGCAGTTCTTC
V: TRBV6-4; J: TRBJ1-1; size: .; D: .; CDR3: CASSDGSREAFF; DNA: TGTGCCAGCAGTGACGGGTCCAGGGAAGCTTTCTTT
V: TRBV29-1; J: TRBJ2-5; size: .; D: .; CDR3: CSVEGRRGGTSEETQYF; DNA: TGCAGCGTTGAAGGGCGGAGGGGGGGAACTAGCGAAGAGACCCAGTACTTC
V: TRBV20-1; J: TRBJ1-2; size: few; D: .; CDR3: CSASSRVYGYTF; DNA: TGCAGTGCTAGTTCCAGGGTGTATGGCTACACCTTC
V: TRBV13; J: TRBJ2-2; size: .; D: TRBD2; CDR3: CASSRASGTFFAGELFF; DNA: TGTGCCAGCTCCAGGGCTAGCGGAACTTTTTTTGCCGGGGAGCTGTTTTTT
V: TRBV7-4; J: TRBJ2-5; size: .; D: .; CDR3: CASSLRGPVANYQETQYF; DNA: TGTGCCAGCAGCTTAAGAGGGCCCGTAGCGAATTACCAAGAGACCCAGTACTTC
V: TRBV30; J: TRBJ2-5; size: .; D: .; CDR3: CAWSVGGTQYF; DNA: TGTGCCTGGAGTGTAGGGGGGACCCAGTACTTC
V: TRBV21-1; J: TRBJ1-6; size: .; D: .; CDR3: CDRGSSYNSPLHF; DNA: TGTGACCGAGGGAGCTCCTATAATTCACCCCTCCACTTT
V: TRBV7-8; J: TRBJ1-2; size: .; D: .; CDR3: CASSLGGQNYGYTF; DNA: TGTGCCAGCAGCTTAGGGGGGCAGAACTATGGCTACACCTTC
V: TRBV27; J: TRBJ2-1; size: .; D: .; CDR3: CASSSPNVDEQFF; DNA: TGTGCCAGCAGTTCCCCTAATGTGGATGAGCAGTTCTTC
V: TRBV10-1; J: TRBJ2-5; size: .; D: .; CDR3: CATSAGRGETQYF; DNA: TGCGCCACCTCCGCGGGGAGAGGAGAGACCCAGTACTTC
V: TRBV20-1; J: TRBJ2-7; size: .; D: .; CDR3: CSASRDGGYF; DNA: TGCAGTGCTAGTAGGGACGGGGGGTACTTC
V: TRBV18; J: TRBJ1-2; size: .; D: TRBD1; CDR3: CASSPGGQGASGGYTF; DNA: TGTGCCAGCTCACCCGGGGGACAGGGCGCCTCGGGTGGCTACACCTTC
V: TRBV28; J: TRBJ1-2; size: once; D: TRBD1; CDR3: CASSPPGTGNYGYTF; DNA: TGTGCCAGCAGTCCCCCCGGGACAGGGAACTATGGCTACACCTTC
V: TRBV7-3; J: TRBJ2-1; size: .; D: .; CDR3: CASSSSRHEQFF; DNA: TGTGCCAGCAGCTCGAGCAGGCATGAGCAGTTCTTC
V: TRBV11-2; J: TRBJ2-5; size: .; D: .; CDR3: CASGWGFQETQYF; DNA: TGTGCCAGCGGCTGGGGCTTCCAAGAGACCCAGTACTTC
V: TRBV29-1; J: TRBJ2-7; size: .; D: TRBD2; CDR3: CSVRLSGSGYEQYF; DNA: TGCAGCGTCCGACTTAGCGGGAGTGGGTACGAGCAGTACTTC
V: TRBV4-1; J: TRBJ2-3; size: once; D: TRBD2; CDR3: CASSQDWRGGQDTQYF; DNA: TGCGCCAGCAGCCAAGATTGGCGGGGGGGCCAAGATACGCAGTATTTT
V: TRBV7-2; J: TRBJ2-1; size: .; D: .; CDR3: CASSSWGSGYNEQFF; DNA: TGTGCCAGCAGCTCCTGGGGTAGCGGCTACAATGAGCAGTTCTTC
V: TRBV30; J: TRBJ2-1; size: .; D: TRBD2; CDR3: CAWTGTGLPVF; DNA: TGTGCCTGGACTGGAACGGGACTACCCGTCTTC
V: TRBV4-3; J: TRBJ1-4; size: once; D: .; CDR3: CASSQDPRGEEKLFF; DNA: TGCGCCAGCAGCCAAGATCCCAGGGGAGAAGAAAAACTGTTTTTT
V: TRBV6-2/TRBV6-3; J: TRBJ2-2; size: .; D: .; CDR3: CASSYFGGRVGELFF; DNA: TGTGCCAGCAGTTACTTCGGGGGGCGGGTCGGGGAGCTGTTTTTT
V: TRBV14; J: TRBJ2-1; size: .; D: .; CDR3: CASSQDLEAREQFF; DNA: TGTGCCAGCAGCCAAGATTTGGAGGCCCGGGAGCAGTTCTTC
V: TRBV9; J: TRBJ2-3; size: .; D: .; CDR3: CASSVRGTDTQYF; DNA: TGTGCCAGCAGCGTACGGGGAACAGATACGCAGTATTTT
V: TRBV30; J: TRBJ2-6; size: .; D: .; CDR3: CAWTPGANVLTF; DNA: TGTGCCTGGACCCCGGGGGCCAACGTCCTGACTTTC